This T cell receptor beta chain appears in the sequencing data of a study of cytomegalovirus exposure and HLA in healthy donors. The PCR used 60 Vbeta and 13 Jbeta primers. The repertoire was sequenced with immunoSEQ multiplex PCR; TCRdb's copy has only in-frame clones and lacks some. The sample has 150,000 to 200,000 clones, and its top ten clones hold roughly 0.74%. The TCR was taken from a boy between 10 and 17 years old in good health and CMV-seronegative. Specimen: PBMCs.

The CDR3: CASSFGGATEAFF. The CDR3 DNA reads as TGTGCCAGCAGTTTCGGAGGAGCCACTGAAGCTTTCTTT. The chain joins TRBV27 to TRBJ1-1, with D uncertain. This CDR3 is 13 amino acids long. V was pared by 3 bases and J by 4 bases, with 9 bases between. The V gene's germline CDR1 is MNHEY and CDR2 SMNVEV (reference sequence).